The following is a T cell receptor (beta chain) sequence with its context. No antigen is known for it. This sample was taken from a study of cytomegalovirus exposure and HLA in healthy donors. Points from the study as a whole: In a later analysis, at a false discovery rate of 0.05, 15,000 to 20,000 TCR beta sequences were associated with HLA alleles.

The junction had 6 bases not matched to a gene; V was cut back by 5 bases and J by 0 bases. Germline loops: CDR1 SGHVS, CDR2 FQNEAQ. There are 15 residues in the CDR3. Primers included in the PCR were 60 Vbeta and 13 Jbeta primers. Some clones are missing from TCRdb's copy, which holds only in-frame ones; the method was immunoSEQ multiplex PCR. The table has about 240,000 clones, about four fifths seen once; the top ten hold around 5.7%. This TCR was sampled from a woman aged 40 to 50 in good health and CMV-seropositive. Sequencing was done on a sample of PBMCs. This sequence joins TRBV7-8 and TRBJ1-1; TRBD1 aligns across 7 bases. The CDR3 sequence: CASSRDRAMNTEAFF. The CDR3 bases are TGTGCCAGCAGCCGTGACAGGGCTATGAACACTGAAGCTTTCTTT.